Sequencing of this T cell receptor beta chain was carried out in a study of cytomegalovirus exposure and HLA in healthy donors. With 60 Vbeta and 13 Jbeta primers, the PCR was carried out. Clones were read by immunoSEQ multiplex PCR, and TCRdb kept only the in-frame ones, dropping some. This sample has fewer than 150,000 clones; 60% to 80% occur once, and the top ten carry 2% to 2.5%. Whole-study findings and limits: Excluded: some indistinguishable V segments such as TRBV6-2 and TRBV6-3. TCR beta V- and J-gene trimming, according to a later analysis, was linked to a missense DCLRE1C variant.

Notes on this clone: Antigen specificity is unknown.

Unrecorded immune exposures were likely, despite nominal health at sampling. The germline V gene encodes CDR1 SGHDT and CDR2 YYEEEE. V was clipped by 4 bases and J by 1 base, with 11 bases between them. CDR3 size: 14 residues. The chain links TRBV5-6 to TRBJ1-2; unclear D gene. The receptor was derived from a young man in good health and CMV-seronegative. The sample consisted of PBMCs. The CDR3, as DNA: TGTGCCAGCAGCGTAACCGACAATAACTATGGCTACACCTTC. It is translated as CASSVTDNNYGYTF.